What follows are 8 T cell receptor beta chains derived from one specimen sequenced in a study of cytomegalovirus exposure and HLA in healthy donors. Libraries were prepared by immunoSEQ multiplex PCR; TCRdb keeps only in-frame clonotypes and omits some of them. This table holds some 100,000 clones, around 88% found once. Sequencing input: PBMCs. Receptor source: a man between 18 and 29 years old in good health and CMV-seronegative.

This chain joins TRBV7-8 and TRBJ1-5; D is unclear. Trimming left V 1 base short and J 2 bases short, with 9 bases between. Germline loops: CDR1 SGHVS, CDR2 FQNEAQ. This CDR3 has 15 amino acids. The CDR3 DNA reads TGTGCCAGCAGCTTAGAGGGAGAGGGCAATCAGCCCCAGCATTTT. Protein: CASSLEGEGNQPQHF.

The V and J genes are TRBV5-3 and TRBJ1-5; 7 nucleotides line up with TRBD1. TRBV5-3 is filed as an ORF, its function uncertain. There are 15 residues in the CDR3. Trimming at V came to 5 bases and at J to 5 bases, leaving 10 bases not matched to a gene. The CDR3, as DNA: TGTGCCAGAAGGGCGGGACAGTCCGTTCATCAGCCCCAGCATTTT. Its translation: CARRAGQSVHQPQHF.

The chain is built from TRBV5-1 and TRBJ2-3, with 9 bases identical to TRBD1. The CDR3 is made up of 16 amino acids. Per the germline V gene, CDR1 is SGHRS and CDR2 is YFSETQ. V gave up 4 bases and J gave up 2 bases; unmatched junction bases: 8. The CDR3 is CASSEEGQGDTDTQYF. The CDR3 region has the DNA TGCGCCAGCAGCGAGGAGGGACAGGGCGACACAGATACGCAGTATTTT.

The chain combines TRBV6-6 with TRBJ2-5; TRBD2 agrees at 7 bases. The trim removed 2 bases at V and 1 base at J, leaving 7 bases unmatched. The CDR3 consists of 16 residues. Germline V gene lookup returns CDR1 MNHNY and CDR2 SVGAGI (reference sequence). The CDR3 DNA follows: TGTGCCAGCAGTTACCCCCTCCGCGGGGGCCAAGAGACCCAGTACTTC. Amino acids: CASSYPLRGGQETQYF.

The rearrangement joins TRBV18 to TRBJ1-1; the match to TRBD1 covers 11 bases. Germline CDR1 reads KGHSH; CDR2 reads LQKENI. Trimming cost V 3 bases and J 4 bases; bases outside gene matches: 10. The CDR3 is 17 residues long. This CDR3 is CASSPSEDRGLLTEAFF. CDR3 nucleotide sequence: TGTGCCAGCTCACCTTCAGAGGACAGGGGGCTGCTCACTGAAGCTTTCTTT.

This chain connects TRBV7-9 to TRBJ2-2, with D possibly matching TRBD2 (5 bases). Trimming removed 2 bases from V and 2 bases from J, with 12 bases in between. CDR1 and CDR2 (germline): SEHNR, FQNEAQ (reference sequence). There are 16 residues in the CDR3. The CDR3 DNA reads TGTGCCAGCAGCTTATCGTCTCGGGGAAACACCGGGGAGCTGTTTTTT. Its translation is CASSLSSRGNTGELFF. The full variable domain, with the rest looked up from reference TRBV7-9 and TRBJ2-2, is DTGVSQNPRHKITKRGQNVTFRCDPISEHNRLYWYRQTLGQGPEFLTYFQNEAQLEKSRLLSDRFSAERPKGSFSTLEIQRTEQGDSAMYLCASSLSSRGNTGELFFGEGSRLTVL.

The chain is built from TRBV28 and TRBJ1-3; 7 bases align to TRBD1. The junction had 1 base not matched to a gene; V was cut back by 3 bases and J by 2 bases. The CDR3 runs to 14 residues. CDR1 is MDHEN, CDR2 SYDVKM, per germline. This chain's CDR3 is CASSFQGAGNTIYF. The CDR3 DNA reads TGTGCCAGCAGTTTCCAGGGGGCTGGAAACACCATATATTTT.

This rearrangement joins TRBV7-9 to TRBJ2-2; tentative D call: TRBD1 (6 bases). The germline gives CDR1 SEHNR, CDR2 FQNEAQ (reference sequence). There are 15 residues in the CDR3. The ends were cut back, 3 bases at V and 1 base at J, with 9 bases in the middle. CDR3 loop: CASSFGTQNTGELFF. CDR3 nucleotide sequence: TGTGCCAGCAGCTTTGGGACACAGAACACCGGGGAGCTGTTTTTT. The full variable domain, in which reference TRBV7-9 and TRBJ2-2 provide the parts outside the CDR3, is DTGVSQNPRHKITKRGQNVTFRCDPISEHNRLYWYRQTLGQGPEFLTYFQNEAQLEKSRLLSDRFSAERPKGSFSTLEIQRTEQGDSAMYLCASSFGTQNTGELFFGEGSRLTVL.